The 19 T cell receptor beta chains given below trace back to one sample, sequenced in a study of T-cell memory formation after mild COVID-19. TCRdb itself ran the 5' RACE reads through MiXCR, one entry per CDR3 protein. This table holds 450,000 or so distinct CDR3 sequences, 25% found once. Sequences were obtained from PBMCs or a T cell subset sorted from them (not recorded which). Receptors were obtained from an adult woman who had mild COVID-19 (a few samples of this study predate the infection). Cell type and time point are not known.

V is TRBV24-1 and J is TRBJ2-1, with 7 bases aligning to TRBD2. Trimming at V came to 9 bases and at J to 6 bases, leaving 7 bases not matched to a gene. This CDR3 comprises 13 residues. Per germline, CDR1 KGHDR and CDR2 SFDVKD. For the CDR3, the DNA is TGTGCCACCTCCACTAGCGTAAGCAATGAGCAGTTCTTC. This codes for CATSTSVSNEQFF.

V usage is TRBV19 and J usage is TRBJ1-2; D uncertain. Germline values: CDR1 LNHDA, CDR2 SQIVND (reference sequence). Trimming removed 0 bases at V and 5 bases at J, with 7 bases between. The CDR3 is made up of 13 amino acids. The CDR3, as DNA: TGTGCCAGTAGTATAGACACGGCATATGGCTACACCTTC. Residues: CASSIDTAYGYTF.

The CDR3 region is CASSLRLAGGLEQFF. The DNA of the CDR3 is TGTGCCAGCAGCTTACGACTAGCGGGAGGGCTTGAGCAGTTCTTC. The J gene is TRBJ2-1, the V gene TRBV11-3; 14 bases match TRBD2. Germline V CDR1 and CDR2: SGHNT, YENEEA. With V trimmed by 2 bases and J by 9 bases, 3 bases remained unmatched. The CDR3 is made up of 15 amino acids. Supplemented by reference TRBV11-3 and TRBJ2-1, the full variable domain reads EAGVVQSPRYKIIEKKQPVAFWCNPISGHNTLYWYLQNLGQGPELLIRYENEEAVDDSQLPKDRFSAERLKGVDSTLKIQPAELGDSAVYLCASSLRLAGGLEQFFGPGTRLTVL.

V and J are TRBV9 and TRBJ2-7; TRBD2 matches at 9 bases. V trimming: 0 bases; J trimming: 3 bases; junction bases outside the gene matches: 4. Looked up from germline, CDR1 is SGDLS and CDR2 is YYNGEE. This CDR3 contains 15 residues. CDR3 coding DNA: TGTGCCAGCAGCGTAGAAGGTAGCGGGGGCTACGAGCAGTACTTC. Its protein is CASSVEGSGGYEQYF.

In its sample, this clonotype was seen a few times. The chain employs TRBV5-1 and TRBJ2-3, with D perhaps TRBD1 (6 bases). CDR1 is SGHRS and CDR2 is YFSETQ in the germline V gene. The CDR3 length is 15 residues. Trimming took 3 bases from V and 0 from J, leaving 11 bases between them. The CDR3 nucleotides read TGCGCCAGCAGCTCCGGACAGCAAAGCACAGATACGCAGTATTTT. Translating gives CASSSGQQSTDTQYF.

There are many counts of this clonotype. The chain is built from TRBV12-3 or TRBV12-4 and TRBJ2-1; D tentatively reads TRBD1 or TRBD2 (6 bases each). CDR3 length: 12 residues. V gave up 6 bases and J gave up 9 bases, with 12 bases separating them. CDR3 sequence (DNA): TGTGCCAGCAGCCTACAGGGAGGTGAGCAGTTCTTC. Translating gives CASSLQGGEQFF.

The chain couples TRBV18 to TRBJ2-5, with 10 bases identical to TRBD1. Unmatched junction bases numbered 4, after V lost 4 bases and J lost 2 bases. The germline gives CDR1 KGHSH, CDR2 LQKENI. The CDR3 is made up of 15 amino acids. The CDR3 nucleotides are TGTGCCAGCTCACTGGGACAGGGGAATCAAGAGACCCAGTACTTC. It translates to CASSLGQGNQETQYF.

V and J are TRBV19 and TRBJ2-3, with D perhaps TRBD2 (7 bases). The CDR3 sequence is 15 residues long. Trimming removed 7 bases from V and 1 base from J, with 15 bases in between. Germline CDR1 is LNHDA and CDR2 is SQIVND (reference sequence). CDR3 in DNA: TGTGCCAGTACCCCGGGGGGCGGGCGCACAGATACGCAGTATTTT. Translation gives CASTPGGGRTDTQYF.

This clonotype has a single count. The genes are TRBV29-1 and TRBJ1-1, with a possible D match to TRBD1 (6 bases). The germline gives CDR1 SQVTM, CDR2 ANQGSEA. The length of the CDR3 is 14 residues. V was clipped by 3 bases and J by 1 base, with 12 bases between them. In DNA form, the CDR3 reads TGCAGCGTTGAGTGGGGGGCCCGGAACACTGAAGCTTTCTTT. Translated: CSVEWGARNTEAFF.

The sample holds a few counts of this clonotype. The CDR3 is CASSLEPGGGNEQFF. The CDR3 DNA follows: TGTGCCAGCAGCTTGGAACCAGGGGGAGGCAATGAGCAGTTCTTC. The chain carries TRBV5-6 and TRBJ2-1; D might be TRBD1 (7 bases). This CDR3 contains 15 residues. V lost 0 bases, J lost 6 bases, and 13 bases lay in between. The germline CDR1 and CDR2 sequences are SGHDT and YYEEEE.

The J gene is TRBJ2-5, the V gene TRBV5-5; tentative D call: TRBD1 (6 bases). V was trimmed by 4 bases and J by 5 bases, leaving 18 bases between them. The CDR3 covers 15 residues. Germline V gives CDR1 SGHKS, CDR2 YYEKEE (reference sequence). The CDR3, as DNA: TGTGCCAGCAGCCGGGCGCTAGGGGGTCGGGAGACCCAGTACTTC. This translates into CASSRALGGRETQYF.

The chain uses TRBV11-2 and TRBJ1-4, with a tentative D call TRBD1 (6 bases). The V end lost 5 bases, the J end lost 4 bases, and 17 bases lay between the germline ends. Germline values: CDR1 SGHAT, CDR2 FQNNGV. This CDR3 region has 16 residues. The CDR3 sequence is CASSRTAGGLNEKLFF. The CDR3 DNA is TGTGCCAGCAGCCGTACTGCGGGGGGCCTTAATGAAAAACTGTTTTTT.

This clonotype has a handful of counts. This chain connects TRBV20-1 to TRBJ2-1; 8 bases line up with TRBD2. Germline V gene data show CDR1 as DFQATT and CDR2 as SNEGSKA (reference sequence). The CDR3 has 16 residues. V dropped 3 bases and J dropped 5; count of bases not matched to a gene: 12. As DNA, the CDR3 is TGCAGTGCTAGGACCCCCGGGACTAGTATTGACAATGAGCAGTTCTTC. This translates into CSARTPGTSIDNEQFF.

Only a few counts were recorded for this clonotype. CDR3 nucleotide sequence: TGTGCCAGCACCCTCGGGACAGGGGTTACCTACGAGCAGTACTTC. Encoded protein: CASTLGTGVTYEQYF. The chain recombines TRBV11-2 with TRBJ2-7, with 10 bases lining up with TRBD1. CDR3 length: 15 amino acids. V lost 7 bases and J lost 2; bases outside the gene matches: 8. CDR1 and CDR2 (germline): SGHAT, FQNNGV. Full variable domain (remainder filled in from reference TRBV11-2 and TRBJ2-7): EAGVAQSPRYKIIEKRQSVAFWCNPISGHATLYWYQQILGQGPKLLIQFQNNGVVDDSQLPKDRFSAERLKGVDSTLKIQPAKLEDSAVYLCASTLGTGVTYEQYFGPGTRLTVT.

The chain employs TRBV7-9 and TRBJ2-3; 8 nucleotides agree with TRBD1. CDR3 size: 15 residues. The trim removed 6 bases at V and 2 bases at J, leaving 7 bases unmatched. Looked up from germline, CDR1 is SEHNR and CDR2 is FQNEAQ (reference sequence). The DNA for the CDR3 is TGTGCCAGCAGTCCCAGGACAGGGTACACAGATACGCAGTATTTT. Translated, it gives CASSPRTGYTDTQYF.

The sample holds many counts of this clonotype. V gene TRBV15 combines with J gene TRBJ2-7; D call uncertain. The CDR3 runs 13 residues. V was shortened by 6 bases and J by 1 base, with 10 bases between the two germline ends. Germline CDR1 LNHNV, CDR2 YYDKDF (reference sequence). DNA for the CDR3: TGTGCCACCAGTATGAAGGGATCCTACGAGCAGTACTTC. It encodes CATSMKGSYEQYF.

This clonotype was counted many times. The J gene is TRBJ2-1, the V gene TRBV6-2 or TRBV6-3; D might be TRBD2 (5 bases). This CDR3 is built from 16 residues. V gave up 0 bases and J gave up 10 bases, with 19 bases separating them. Germline-derived CDR1 and CDR2 are MNHEY and SVGEGT. The CDR3, as DNA: TGTGCCAGCAGTTACTCGCTTAGCGTCCGAGGGAAAGAGCAGTTCTTC. It is translated as CASSYSLSVRGKEQFF.

There are a few counts of this clonotype. The rearrangement links TRBV6-5 to TRBJ2-7; 7 positions agree with TRBD2. The germline CDR1 and CDR2 sequences are MNHEY and SVGAGI. The ends lost 4 bases at V and 0 bases at J; junction bases unmatched: 6. The CDR3 is 15 residues long. DNA for the CDR3: TGTGCCAGCAGTTCCCGGGACTACGACTCCTACGAGCAGTACTTC. Its protein is CASSSRDYDSYEQYF.

The genes are TRBV7-2 and TRBJ2-7, with 9 bases lining up with TRBD2. V trimming: 1 base; J trimming: 3 bases; junction bases outside the gene matches: 4. CDR1 SGHTA and CDR2 FQGNSA come from the germline V gene. CDR3 length equals 15 residues. The CDR3 region has the DNA TGTGCCAGCAGCTTAGTAGCGGGAGAGAACTACGAGCAGTACTTC. Amino acid sequence: CASSLVAGENYEQYF. Full variable domain (rest looked up from reference TRBV7-2 and TRBJ2-7): GAGVSQSPSNKVTEKGKDVELRCDPISGHTALYWYRQSLGQGLEFLIYFQGNSAPDKSGLPSDRFSAERTGGSVSTLTIQRTQQEDSAVYLCASSLVAGENYEQYFGPGTRLTVT.